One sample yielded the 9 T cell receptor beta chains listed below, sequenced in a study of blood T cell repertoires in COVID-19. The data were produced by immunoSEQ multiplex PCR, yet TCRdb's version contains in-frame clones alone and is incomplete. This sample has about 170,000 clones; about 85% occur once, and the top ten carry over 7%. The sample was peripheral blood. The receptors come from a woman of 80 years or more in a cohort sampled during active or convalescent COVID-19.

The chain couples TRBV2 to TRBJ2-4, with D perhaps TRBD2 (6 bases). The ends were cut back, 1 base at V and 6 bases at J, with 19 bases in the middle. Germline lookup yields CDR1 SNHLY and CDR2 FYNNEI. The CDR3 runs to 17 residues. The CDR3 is CASSEGRGGPRLNIQYF. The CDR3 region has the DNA TGTGCCAGCAGTGAAGGGAGGGGTGGCCCCCGGTTAAACATTCAGTACTTC.

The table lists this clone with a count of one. CDR3 DNA: TGTGCCAGCAGCCAAGAGGGGACTGCACATGAGCAGTTCTTC. Protein: CASSQEGTAHEQFF. The gene calls are TRBV3-1 (or the pseudogene TRBV3-2) and TRBJ2-1; D is perhaps TRBD2 (6 bases). CDR1 is LGHDT and CDR2 is YNNKEL in the germline V gene (reference sequence). This CDR3 comprises 14 residues. Trimming cost V 0 bases and J 8 bases, with 11 bases left between them.

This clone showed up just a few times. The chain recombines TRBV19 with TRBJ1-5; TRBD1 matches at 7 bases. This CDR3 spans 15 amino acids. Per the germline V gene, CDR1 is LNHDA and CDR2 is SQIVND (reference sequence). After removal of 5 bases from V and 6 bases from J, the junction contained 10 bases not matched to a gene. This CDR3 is CASSPSGGHSQPQHF. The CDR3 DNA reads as TGTGCCAGTAGTCCATCAGGGGGTCATTCTCAGCCCCAGCATTTT.

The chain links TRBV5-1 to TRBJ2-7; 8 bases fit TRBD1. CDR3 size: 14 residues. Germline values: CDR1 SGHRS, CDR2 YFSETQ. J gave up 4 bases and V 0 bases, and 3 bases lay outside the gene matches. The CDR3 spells CASSLGTGWYEQYF. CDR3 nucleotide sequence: TGCGCCAGCAGCTTGGGGACAGGGTGGTACGAGCAGTACTTC.

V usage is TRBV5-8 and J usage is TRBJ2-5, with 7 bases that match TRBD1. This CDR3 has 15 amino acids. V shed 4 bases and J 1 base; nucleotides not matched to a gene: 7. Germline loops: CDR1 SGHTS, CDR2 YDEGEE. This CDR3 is CASSTRTGRQETQYF. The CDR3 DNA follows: TGTGCCAGCAGCACTAGGACAGGCCGCCAAGAGACCCAGTACTTC.

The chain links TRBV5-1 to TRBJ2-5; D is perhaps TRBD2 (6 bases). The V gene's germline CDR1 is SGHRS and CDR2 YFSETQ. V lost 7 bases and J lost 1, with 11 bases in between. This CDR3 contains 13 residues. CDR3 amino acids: CASGTQVQETQYF. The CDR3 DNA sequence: TGCGCCAGCGGGACTCAGGTCCAAGAGACCCAGTACTTC.

CDR3 in amino acids: CASSLESNSPLHF. The CDR3 DNA sequence: TGTGCCAGCAGCTTAGAGTCGAATTCACCCCTCCACTTT. The rearrangement links TRBV11-3 to TRBJ1-6; D uncertain. Trimming took off 0 bases at V and 7 bases at J, with 4 bases between the two ends. CDR1 is SGHNT, CDR2 YENEEA, per germline. The CDR3 totals 13 residues.

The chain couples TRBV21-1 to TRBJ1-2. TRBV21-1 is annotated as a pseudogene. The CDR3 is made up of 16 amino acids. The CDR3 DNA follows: TGTGCCAGCAGCAAAGAGGGGAGGATTACTAACTATGGCTACACCTTC. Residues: CASSKEGRITNYGYTF.

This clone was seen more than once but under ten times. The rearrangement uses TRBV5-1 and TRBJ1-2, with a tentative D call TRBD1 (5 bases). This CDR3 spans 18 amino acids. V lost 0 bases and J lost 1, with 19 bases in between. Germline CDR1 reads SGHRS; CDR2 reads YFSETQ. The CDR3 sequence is CASSLDGLGGRINYGYTF. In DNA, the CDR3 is TGCGCCAGCAGCTTGGACGGGCTGGGGGGACGGATTAACTATGGCTACACCTTC.